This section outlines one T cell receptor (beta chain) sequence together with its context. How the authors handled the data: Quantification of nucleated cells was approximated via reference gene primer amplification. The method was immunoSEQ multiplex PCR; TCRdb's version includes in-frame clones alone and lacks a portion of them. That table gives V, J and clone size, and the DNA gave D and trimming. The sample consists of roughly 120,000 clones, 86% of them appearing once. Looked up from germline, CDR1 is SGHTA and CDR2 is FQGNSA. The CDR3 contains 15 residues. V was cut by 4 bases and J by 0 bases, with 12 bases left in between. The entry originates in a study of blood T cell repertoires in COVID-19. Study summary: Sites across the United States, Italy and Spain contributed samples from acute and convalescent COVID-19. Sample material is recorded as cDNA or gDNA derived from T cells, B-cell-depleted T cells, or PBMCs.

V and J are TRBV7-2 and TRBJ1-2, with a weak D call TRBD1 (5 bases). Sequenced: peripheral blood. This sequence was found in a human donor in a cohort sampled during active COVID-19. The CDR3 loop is CASSSQVTSNYGYTF. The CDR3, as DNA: TGTGCCAGCAGCTCACAGGTTACCTCTAACTATGGCTACACCTTC.